This TCR beta chain was captured by sequencing in a study of T-cell reconstitution after alpha-beta-depleted transplantation in children. General observations from the study: Newly made T cells mostly supplied T-cell counts and diversity one year after transplant. Reported findings indicate that, about two months after transplant, alpha-beta T cells came from several hundred expanded clones, which were derived from non-depleted graft cells. Recipient T cells and thymic progenitors that survived were the source of the high TCRbeta diversity seen at day 60 in some patients.

This clonotype was counted only a few times. What it recognizes is unknown. Unique molecular identifiers were incorporated into the prepared TCRbeta library. MiXCR, run by TCRdb on the PCR reads, gives a single entry per CDR3 protein. The table records about 980,000 distinct CDR3 sequences, about 30% of them present only once. Looked up from germline, CDR1 is SGHTA and CDR2 is FQGNSA. The CDR3 length is 17 residues. V shed 2 bases, J shed 2 bases, and the junction held 9 bases outside the gene matches. The chain is built from TRBV7-2 and TRBJ2-3; 8 positions match TRBD1. Sequencing used PBMCs, mostly from graft donor cells, obtained 360 days after TCRalphabeta/CD19-depleted stem cell transplant. The clonotype comes from a boy less than two years old who had a stem cell transplant for SCID, so the T cells may come from the graft donor. CDR3 nucleotide sequence: TGTGCCAGCAGCTTAAGAGTTGGGACAGGACCCACAGATACGCAGTATTTT. Protein product: CASSLRVGTGPTDTQYF.